The 19 T cell receptor beta chains below were found in one sample sequenced in a study of cytomegalovirus exposure and HLA in healthy donors. PCR used 60 Vbeta primers and 13 Jbeta primers. Here immunoSEQ multiplex PCR was the method, and the copy in TCRdb shows in-frame clones only, minus some. This table holds around 82,000 clones, around 76% found once. Sequences were obtained from PBMCs. Source of these receptors: a male donor in good health and CMV-seropositive.

The gene calls are TRBV7-2 and TRBJ1-2, with a weak D call TRBD1 (6 bases). There are 17 residues in the CDR3. Deletions cut 2 bases from V and 2 bases from J, with 18 bases between. Germline CDR1 and CDR2: SGHTA and FQGNSA. CDR3 nucleotide sequence: TGTGCCAGCAGCTTAAACCCGGGACAAAAGATAAACTATGGCTACACCTTC. Its translation is CASSLNPGQKINYGYTF.

The rearrangement joins TRBV6-5 to TRBJ2-5, with D maybe TRBD2 (5 bases). Per germline, CDR1 MNHEY and CDR2 SVGAGI. The CDR3 has 14 residues. V gave up 0 bases and J gave up 3 bases, with 8 bases separating them. The CDR3 reads CASSYSRAEETQYF. CDR3 in DNA: TGTGCCAGCAGTTACTCGAGGGCGGAAGAGACCCAGTACTTC.

J is TRBJ2-5 and V is TRBV6-6, with TRBD1 identical over 7 bases. The DNA end favors TRBJ2-7, so the J call may be wrong. The CDR3 consists of 13 residues. Germline assignment: CDR1 MNHNY and CDR2 SVGAGI (reference sequence). As DNA, the CDR3 is TGTGCCAGCTCGTGGGACAGTATCTACGAGCAGTACTTC. It specifies CASSWDSIYEQYF.

This chain uses TRBV4-3 with TRBJ2-1, with a weak D call TRBD2 (5 bases). The CDR3 is made up of 16 amino acids. Trimming took 8 bases from V and 0 from J, leaving 17 bases between them. The germline V gene has CDR1 LGHNA and CDR2 YSLEER. The CDR3: CASSSEAVSSYNEQFF. The CDR3 DNA reads TGCGCCAGCTCCTCGGAGGCCGTAAGCTCCTACAATGAGCAGTTCTTC.

The chain combines TRBV5-5 with TRBJ1-5; 9 bases line up with TRBD1. J gave up 5 bases and V 2 bases, and 8 bases lay outside the gene matches. Germline V lookup: CDR1 SGHKS, CDR2 YYEKEE (reference sequence). The CDR3 extends over 16 amino acids. CDR3 coding DNA: TGTGCCAGCAGCTTTAAGCCGGGACAGGGAGATCAGCCCCAGCATTTT. Protein product: CASSFKPGQGDQPQHF.

The genes are TRBV6-6 and TRBJ2-7; TRBD1 might be the D (7 bases). CDR3 size: 15 residues. Germline-derived CDR1 and CDR2 are MNHNY and SVGAGI (reference sequence). V was trimmed by 7 bases and J by 7 bases, leaving 23 bases between them. The CDR3 nucleotides read TGTGCCAGCATAGAGGGGAGGACAGGACGGGTTGAGCAGTACTTC. It specifies CASIEGRTGRVEQYF.

The chain is built from TRBV4-3 and TRBJ2-6; possible D gene TRBD2, 5 bases. CDR1 LGHNA and CDR2 YSLEER come from the germline V gene. The CDR3 is made up of 16 amino acids. Trimming removed 0 bases at V and 2 bases at J, with 8 bases between. In DNA form, the CDR3 reads TGCGCCAGCAGCCAAGAGTCCGGGGCTGGGGCCAACGTCCTGACTTTC. Protein product: CASSQESGAGANVLTF.

DNA of the CDR3: TGCGCCAGCAGTCCGGCGGGAGGGAGTTCCTACGAGCAGTACTTC. Translated: CASSPAGGSSYEQYF. The rearrangement uses TRBV10-2 and TRBJ2-7; 9 positions agree with TRBD2. Germline V CDR1 and CDR2: WSHSY, SAAADI. The CDR3 length is 15 residues. The V and J ends lost 5 bases and 1 base, in that order; junction bases with no gene match: 6.

As to this clone: At one end, the junction sequence differs from germline, possibly due to a read error. V is TRBV13 and J is TRBJ1-5; D is unresolved. CDR1 is PRHDT, CDR2 FYEKMQ, per germline (reference sequence). The CDR3 contains 15 residues. The CDR3 here is CASSFRGIPNRPQHF. The CDR3 bases are TGTGCCAGCAGCTTCCGAGGGATTCCAAATCGGCCCCAGCATTTT.

The chain uses TRBV28 and TRBJ1-2; a possible D gene is TRBD1 (5 bases). The CDR3 length is 14 residues. Germline assignment: CDR1 MDHEN and CDR2 SYDVKM. The V gene lost 2 bases and the J gene lost 3 bases, with 10 bases spanning the gap. The CDR3 loop is CASSLLNRYYGYTF. The CDR3 coding sequence is TGTGCCAGCAGTTTACTCAACAGGTACTATGGCTACACCTTC.

The gene calls are TRBV2 and TRBJ2-7; D gene ambiguous. The germline V gene encodes CDR1 SNHLY and CDR2 FYNNEI. V gave up 6 bases and J gave up 3 bases, with 6 bases separating them. The CDR3 is 11 amino acids. This CDR3 is CASSNSYEQYF. The CDR3 DNA reads TGTGCCAGCAGCAACAGCTACGAGCAGTACTTC.

This chain connects TRBV6-1 to TRBJ1-1; 7 nucleotides align to TRBD1. This CDR3 spans 14 amino acids. Trimming at V came to 4 bases and at J to 5 bases, leaving 7 bases not matched to a gene. Germline V gene sequence: CDR1 MNHNS, CDR2 SASEGT. In DNA form, the CDR3 reads TGTGCCAGCAGTGTACTTACAGGGGTTACTGAAGCTTTCTTT. Amino acids: CASSVLTGVTEAFF.

This chain connects TRBV5-4 to TRBJ2-1, with D uncertain. Germline lookup yields CDR1 SGHNT and CDR2 YYREEE (reference sequence). V was clipped by 4 bases and J by 0 bases, with 11 bases between them. The CDR3 spans 15 residues. Here the CDR3 DNA reads TGTGCCAGCAGCCTCCGCATTAGCTCCTACAATGAGCAGTTCTTC. Protein product: CASSLRISSYNEQFF.

The rearrangement uses TRBV2 and TRBJ1-1, with TRBD1 as a possible D gene (5 bases). The CDR3 loop spans 14 amino acids. The V gene's germline CDR1 is SNHLY and CDR2 FYNNEI. Trimming took off 4 bases at V and 1 base at J, with 10 bases between the two ends. CDR3: CASSVDSWNTEAFF. The CDR3 nucleotides read TGTGCCAGCAGTGTAGACAGCTGGAACACTGAAGCTTTCTTT.

The V call is TRBV29-1, the J call TRBJ2-7; TRBD2 agrees at 15 bases. The CDR3 spans 16 residues. The germline CDR1 and CDR2 sequences are SQVTM and ANQGSEA. With 4 bases clipped from V and 0 bases from J, the junction kept 4 bases outside the gene matches. The CDR3 is CSVGGTSGGNSYEQYF. In nucleotides, the CDR3 is TGCAGCGTTGGCGGGACTAGCGGGGGGAACTCCTACGAGCAGTACTTC.

The table lists this clone with a count of one. The chain employs TRBV7-9 and TRBJ2-3; a weak D match, TRBD2 (5 bases). CDR1 is SEHNR and CDR2 is FQNEAQ in the germline V gene (reference sequence). This CDR3 is 15 amino acids long. V lost 5 bases and J lost 4, with 16 bases in between. The CDR3 is CASSLAVGVADTQYF. The CDR3 DNA reads TGTGCCAGCAGCCTTGCGGTGGGAGTGGCAGATACGCAGTATTTT.

The chain recombines TRBV18 with TRBJ2-1; TRBD2 matches 13 bases. The V segment lost 6 bases and the J segment 6 bases; nucleotides outside the gene matches: 8. The V gene's germline CDR1 is KGHSH and CDR2 LQKENI. The CDR3 is made up of 16 amino acids. CDR3 loop: CASSDWTSGGSNEQFF. Written as DNA, the CDR3 is TGTGCCAGCTCCGACTGGACTAGCGGGGGAAGCAATGAGCAGTTCTTC. Based on the CDR3 plus reference TRBV18 and TRBJ2-1, the full variable domain is NAGVMQNPRHLVRRRGQEARLRCSPMKGHSHVYWYRQLPEEGLKFMVYLQKENIIDESGMPKERFSAEFPKEGPSILRIQQVVRGDSAAYFCASSDWTSGGSNEQFFGPGTRLTVL.

This clone was seen once. The chain employs TRBV9 and TRBJ2-3, with D maybe TRBD1 (7 bases). The CDR3 runs 16 residues. From germline, CDR1 is SGDLS and CDR2 YYNGEE. Trimming removed 5 bases at V and 2 bases at J, with 18 bases between. The CDR3 here is CASSPAQGGLTDTQYF. CDR3 nucleotide sequence: TGTGCCAGCAGTCCTGCCCAGGGGGGACTCACAGATACGCAGTATTTT.

The chain links TRBV2 to TRBJ2-5, with 9 bases fitting TRBD1. Trimming cost V 8 bases and J 0 bases; bases outside gene matches: 7. This CDR3 is built from 15 residues. Germline V CDR1 and CDR2: SNHLY, FYNNEI. CDR3 nucleotides: TGTGCCAGCGTCGGACAGGGGACGTACCAAGAGACCCAGTACTTC. Translation: CASVGQGTYQETQYF.